The source of this T cell receptor beta chain is a study of cytomegalovirus exposure and HLA in healthy donors. PCR used 60 Vbeta primers and 13 Jbeta primers. Profiled with immunoSEQ multiplex PCR; TCRdb holds only in-frame clones, not every one. There are more than 50,000 clones in the sample; roughly 73% occur only once, and roughly a quarter lies in the top ten. After removal of 10 bases from V and 3 bases from J, the junction contained 10 bases not matched to a gene. Looked up from germline, CDR1 is MNHNS and CDR2 is SASEGT. The length of the CDR3 is 14 residues. This TCR was sampled from a woman aged 35 to 49 in good health and CMV-seropositive. The V call is TRBV6-1, the J call TRBJ2-7; 9 positions match TRBD1. Specimen: PBMCs. CDR3 residues: CATTPGQGLYEQYF. The CDR3 DNA follows: TGTGCCACCACTCCGGGACAGGGCCTCTACGAGCAGTACTTC.